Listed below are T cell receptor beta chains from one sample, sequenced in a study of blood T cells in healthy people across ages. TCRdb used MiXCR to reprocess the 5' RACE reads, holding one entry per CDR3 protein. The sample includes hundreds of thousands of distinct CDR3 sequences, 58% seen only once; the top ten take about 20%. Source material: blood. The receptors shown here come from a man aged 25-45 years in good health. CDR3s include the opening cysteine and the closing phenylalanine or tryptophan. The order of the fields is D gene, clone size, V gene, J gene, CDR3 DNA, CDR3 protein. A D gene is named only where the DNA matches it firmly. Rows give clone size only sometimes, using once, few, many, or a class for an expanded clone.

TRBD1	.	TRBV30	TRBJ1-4	TGTGCCTGGAGTGACGGCAGGGGGCTGTTTTTT	CAWSDGRGLFF
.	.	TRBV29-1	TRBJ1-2	TGCAGCGCCAACCTCAACGGAGCTGGCTACACCTTC	CSANLNGAGYTF
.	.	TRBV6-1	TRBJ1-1	TGTGCCAGCAGTGAAGCTTGGGGGAGAACTGAAGCTTTCTTT	CASSEAWGRTEAFF
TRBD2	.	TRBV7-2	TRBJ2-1	TGTGCCAGCAGCCCAACACGGGCTAGCGGGTATTACAATGAGCAGTTCTTC	CASSPTRASGYYNEQFF
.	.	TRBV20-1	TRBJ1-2	TGCAGTGCCCGCGACAGGACCTATGGCTACACCTTC	CSARDRTYGYTF
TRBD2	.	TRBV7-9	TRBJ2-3	TGTGCCAGCAGCCTGGGGCAGCGGGGGCCCACAGATACGCAGTATTTT	CASSLGQRGPTDTQYF
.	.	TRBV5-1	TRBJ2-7	TGCGCCAGCAGCATGGGCCGGACGGAGAACGAGCAGTACTTC	CASSMGRTENEQYF
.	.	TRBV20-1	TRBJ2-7	TGCAGTGCTAGAGTAGGCACCAAATACGAGCAGTACTTC	CSARVGTKYEQYF
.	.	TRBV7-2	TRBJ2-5	TGTGCCAGCAGCTCCGATTCGGAGACCCAGTACTTC	CASSSDSETQYF
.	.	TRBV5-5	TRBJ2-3	TGTGCCAGCAGTCACTCCTCCCGAGGGCCTGTTGTGAAAGATACGCAGTATTTT	CASSHSSRGPVVKDTQYF
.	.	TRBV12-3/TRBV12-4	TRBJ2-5	TGTGCCAGCAGTTTTCTGGTGGGGGAGACCCAGTACTTC	CASSFLVGETQYF
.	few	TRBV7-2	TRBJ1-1	TGTGCCAGCAGCTTAGCTAAGGGGAGCACTGAAGCTTTCTTT	CASSLAKGSTEAFF
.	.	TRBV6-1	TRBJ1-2	TGTGCCAGCAGTGAACTCGGGGGGCAGTACTATGGCTACACCTTC	CASSELGGQYYGYTF
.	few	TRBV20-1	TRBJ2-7	TGCAGTGCTTTCGCTGGCTTTGGGGTTTGGGACGAGCAGTACTTC	CSAFAGFGVWDEQYF
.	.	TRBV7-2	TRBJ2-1	TGTGCCAGCAGCTTAGCTCCATTCCGGGGTGCCTACAATGAGCAGTTCTTC	CASSLAPFRGAYNEQFF
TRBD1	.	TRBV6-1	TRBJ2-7	TGTGCCAGCAGACCGGGACAGGTATACGAGCAGTACTTC	CASRPGQVYEQYF
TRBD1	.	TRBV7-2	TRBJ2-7	TGTGCCAGCAGATACAACAGGGGGGCTTCCTACGAGCAGTACTTC	CASRYNRGASYEQYF
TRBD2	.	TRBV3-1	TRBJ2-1	TGTGCCAGCAGCCGTGAAGCGGGAGGGTACAATGAGCAGTTCTTC	CASSREAGGYNEQFF
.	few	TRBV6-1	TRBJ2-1	TGTGCCAGCAGTGAGGAGCAGTTCTTC	CASSEEQFF
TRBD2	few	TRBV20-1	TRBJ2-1	TGCAGTGCAACGGGACTAGCGGGAGGGAATAATGAGCAGTTCTTC	CSATGLAGGNNEQFF
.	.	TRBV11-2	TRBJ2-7	TGTGCCAGCAGCCAGCAGCCGGGGGCCTACGAGCAGTACTTC	CASSQQPGAYEQYF
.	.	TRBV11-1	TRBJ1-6	TGTGCCAGCAGCCTAACAGGGAATAATTCACCCCTCCACTTT	CASSLTGNNSPLHF
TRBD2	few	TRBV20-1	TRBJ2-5	TGCAGTGCTAGGGCGGGGGATTACCAAGAGACCCAGTACTTC	CSARAGDYQETQYF
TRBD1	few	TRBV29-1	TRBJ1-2	TGCAGCGTTCTGACAGGGGCGCTCTATGGCTACACCTTC	CSVLTGALYGYTF
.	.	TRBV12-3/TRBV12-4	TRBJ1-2	TGTGCCAGCTGCCTTAGGGCAGGAGACTATGGCTACACCTTC	CASCLRAGDYGYTF
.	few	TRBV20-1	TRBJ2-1	TGCAGTGCTAGGGGATCTAGATACAATGAGCAGTTCTTC	CSARGSRYNEQFF
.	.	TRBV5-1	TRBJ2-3	TGCGCCAGCAGCTTGTTACAGCCCCCAGATACGCAGTATTTT	CASSLLQPPDTQYF
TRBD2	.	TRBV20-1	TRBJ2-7	TGCAGTGCTCCCAACCGGGCCAGCGGGGACGAGCAGTACTTC	CSAPNRASGDEQYF
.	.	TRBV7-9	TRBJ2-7	TGTGCCAGCAGCTTAGATTCGGCTAGCATGCACGAGCAGTACTTC	CASSLDSASMHEQYF
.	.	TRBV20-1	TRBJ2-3	TGCAGTGCAACTTGGGGCACAGATACGCAGTATTTT	CSATWGTDTQYF
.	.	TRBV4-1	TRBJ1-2	TGTGCCAGCAGCCAGTCAGAGGGCGGAGACGGCTACACCTTC	CASSQSEGGDGYTF
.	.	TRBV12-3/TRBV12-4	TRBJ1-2	TGTGCCAGCAGTTCCCACGGGTTCGGGGGGCAGGCTGGATATGGCTACACCTTC	CASSSHGFGGQAGYGYTF
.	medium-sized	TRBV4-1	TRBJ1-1	TGCGCCAGCAGCCAAGATCCAGGGTACCCCACTGAAGCTTTCTTT	CASSQDPGYPTEAFF
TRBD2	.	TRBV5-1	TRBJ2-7	TGCGCCAGCAGCCTCGGGTCTAGCGGGACCTACGAGCAGTACTTC	CASSLGSSGTYEQYF
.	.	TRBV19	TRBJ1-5	TGTGCCAGTAGTATAGATGATGGAGGGGGTAAGCCCCAGCATTTT	CASSIDDGGGKPQHF
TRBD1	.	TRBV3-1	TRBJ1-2	TGTGCCAGCAGCCAACAGGGGGCCGCGGTCTATGGCTACACCTTC	CASSQQGAAVYGYTF
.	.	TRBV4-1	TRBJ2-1	TGCGCCAGCAACCTGACTCCTTTCGATGAGCAGTTCTTC	CASNLTPFDEQFF
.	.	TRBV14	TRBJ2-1	TGTGCCAGCAGCCAAGAAGTGGGAACACCCAATGAGCAGTTCTTC	CASSQEVGTPNEQFF
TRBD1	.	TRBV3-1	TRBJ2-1	TGTGCCAGCAGTCTCGGGACAGGGGGCCACGAAAAGCAGTTCTTC	CASSLGTGGHEKQFF
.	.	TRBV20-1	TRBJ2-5	TGCAGTGCGGAGCGGTGGTTGGGAGAGACCCAGTACTTC	CSAERWLGETQYF
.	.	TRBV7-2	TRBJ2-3	TGTGCCAGCAGCGTCGGGACCACCACAGATACGCAGTATTTT	CASSVGTTTDTQYF